Listed below are T cell receptor beta chains from one sample, sequenced in a study of blood T cell repertoires in COVID-19. Repertoires were generated with immunoSEQ multiplex PCR, while TCRdb's copy carries only in-frame clones and drops some. The table shows over 200,000 clones, with 65% to 90% occurring only once. The sample consisted of PBMCs or T cells enriched from blood (not recorded which). These receptors were obtained from a man between 18 and 29 years old who had recovered from COVID-19. Both conserved end residues are part of each CDR3. Each record gives: V gene, clone size, D gene, CDR3 length, J gene, CDR3 DNA, CDR3 protein. The D gene is left open where the match is weak. Some rows mark clone size as missing; the rest say once, few, many or name a class of expanded clone.

V: TRBV27; size: NA; D: TRBD2; length: 16; J: TRBJ2-7; DNA: TGTGCCAGCAGTCCCCAAGCTGGACTAGCGGGAAGCGAGCAGTACTTC; CDR3: CASSPQAGLAGSEQYF
V: TRBV6-5; size: NA; D: TRBD1; length: 15; J: TRBJ2-1; DNA: TGTGCCAGCGCAAGAGGGGGACAGGGGTACAATGAGCAGTTCTTC; CDR3: CASARGGQGYNEQFF
V: TRBV10-3; size: NA; D: NA; length: 13; J: TRBJ2-2; DNA: TGTGTTTCGGGACACCACAACACCGGGGAGCTGTTTTTT; CDR3: CVSGHHNTGELFF
V: TRBV5-1; size: NA; D: TRBD2; length: 15; J: TRBJ2-5; DNA: TGCGCCAGCAGCTTGGTACCGGGGGGACAAGAGACCCAGTACTTC; CDR3: CASSLVPGGQETQYF
V: TRBV5-1; size: NA; D: TRBD2; length: 18; J: TRBJ2-2; DNA: TGCGCCAGCAGCTTGGGACTAGCGGGTCTAACGAACACCGGGGAGCTGTTTTTT; CDR3: CASSLGLAGLTNTGELFF
V: TRBV29-1; size: NA; D: TRBD1; length: 12; J: TRBJ2-7; DNA: TGCAGCGTGCGACAGGGGGGCGGCGAGCAGTACTTC; CDR3: CSVRQGGGEQYF
V: TRBV7-9; size: NA; D: NA; length: 13; J: TRBJ1-1; DNA: TGTGCCAGCAGCTTCTCAGTGAACACTGAAGCTTTCTTT; CDR3: CASSFSVNTEAFF
V: TRBV18; size: NA; D: NA; length: 16; J: TRBJ2-1; DNA: TGTGCCAGCTCGCCTCCGGGACTTTACTCCTACAATGAGCAGTTCTTC; CDR3: CASSPPGLYSYNEQFF
V: TRBV4-2; size: NA; D: NA; length: 19; J: TRBJ1-1; DNA: TGTGCCAGCAGCCAAGATCCGGGCGAGCAGGGGAACATGAACACTGAAGCTTTCTTT; CDR3: CASSQDPGEQGNMNTEAFF
V: TRBV19; size: NA; D: NA; length: 13; J: TRBJ1-6; DNA: TGTGCCAGTAGGGAACAGGGAAATTCACCCCTCCACTTT; CDR3: CASREQGNSPLHF
V: TRBV18; size: NA; D: NA; length: 13; J: TRBJ2-5; DNA: TGTGCCAGCTCACGCGGCCAGGGTGAGACCCAGTACTTC; CDR3: CASSRGQGETQYF
V: TRBV7-9; size: NA; D: TRBD2; length: 17; J: TRBJ2-1; DNA: TGTGCCAGCAGCTTCCCCAAGTCGGGAGGATTCTACAATGAGCAGTTCTTC; CDR3: CASSFPKSGGFYNEQFF
V: TRBV12-3/TRBV12-4; size: few; D: TRBD1; length: 13; J: TRBJ1-5; DNA: TGTGCCAGCAGTTGGGGACAGAATCAGCCCCAGCATTTT; CDR3: CASSWGQNQPQHF
V: TRBV19; size: NA; D: NA; length: 14; J: TRBJ1-5; DNA: TGTGCCAGTAGATTTGGCAATAGCAATCAGCCCCAGCATTTT; CDR3: CASRFGNSNQPQHF
V: TRBV6-5; size: NA; D: TRBD1; length: 16; J: TRBJ2-7; DNA: TGTGCCAGCAGTCACTTTCGACAGGGTGCGCCCTACGAGCAGTACTTC; CDR3: CASSHFRQGAPYEQYF
V: TRBV2; size: NA; D: NA; length: 14; J: TRBJ1-3; DNA: TGTGCCAGCAGTGAAGGCTCTACTGGAAACACCATATATTTT; CDR3: CASSEGSTGNTIYF
V: TRBV5-1; size: NA; D: TRBD1; length: 15; J: TRBJ1-5; DNA: TGCGCCAGCAGCTTGGAAGGGGGCAGGTACCAGCCCCAGCATTTT; CDR3: CASSLEGGRYQPQHF
V: TRBV5-1; size: NA; D: TRBD1; length: 15; J: TRBJ1-4; DNA: TGCGCCAGCAGCTTGCGGACAGGGGGCCGGGAAAAACTGTTTTTT; CDR3: CASSLRTGGREKLFF
V: TRBV11-3; size: NA; D: TRBD1; length: 15; J: TRBJ1-1; DNA: TGTGCCAGCAGCTTAATCGGACAGGGGAGCACTGAAGCTTTCTTT; CDR3: CASSLIGQGSTEAFF
V: TRBV5-4; size: NA; D: NA; length: 16; J: TRBJ2-7; DNA: TGTGCCAGCAGCTTGGCCGTGGGACACCCCTCCTACGAGCAGTACTTC; CDR3: CASSLAVGHPSYEQYF
V: TRBV28; size: NA; D: TRBD1; length: 14; J: TRBJ2-5; DNA: TGTGCCAGCAGTTTTCAGGACAGGGCAAAGACCCAGTACTTC; CDR3: CASSFQDRAKTQYF
V: TRBV18; size: NA; D: NA; length: 15; J: TRBJ1-5; DNA: TGTGCCAGCTCACCAGCGACAGCTAGCAATCAGCCCCAGCATTTT; CDR3: CASSPATASNQPQHF
V: TRBV5-6; size: NA; D: NA; length: 15; J: TRBJ1-6; DNA: TGTGCCAGCAGCCGATTCTTAGCAACGAATTCACCCCTCCACTTT; CDR3: CASSRFLATNSPLHF
V: TRBV5-1; size: NA; D: NA; length: 15; J: TRBJ1-1; DNA: TGCGCCAGCAGCTTGGGGGGCACCGTGAACACTGAAGCTTTCTTT; CDR3: CASSLGGTVNTEAFF
V: TRBV6-5; size: NA; D: NA; length: 14; J: TRBJ1-5; DNA: TGTGCCAGCAGCCCCCGGCAGGGTTCTCAGCCCCAGCATTTT; CDR3: CASSPRQGSQPQHF
V: TRBV9; size: NA; D: NA; length: 16; J: TRBJ2-1; DNA: TGTGCCAGCAGCGTCGATTCCGGGACTCACTACAATGAGCAGTTCTTC; CDR3: CASSVDSGTHYNEQFF
V: TRBV30; size: NA; D: TRBD1; length: 15; J: TRBJ1-1; DNA: TGTGCCTGGACACAGGGGGGACAGGGGAGGTCTGAAGCTTTCTTT; CDR3: CAWTQGGQGRSEAFF
V: TRBV5-3; size: NA; D: NA; length: 13; J: TRBJ2-7; DNA: TGTGCCAGAAGCCCCCCACGGGTTTGGGAGCAGTACTTC; CDR3: CARSPPRVWEQYF
V: TRBV5-1; size: NA; D: NA; length: 13; J: TRBJ1-1; DNA: TGCGCCAGCAGCTTCGGGGACAAGACTGAAGCTTTCTTT; CDR3: CASSFGDKTEAFF
V: TRBV5-6; size: NA; D: TRBD1; length: 15; J: TRBJ1-1; DNA: TGTGCCAGCAGCCAGGACAGGGAGGGGAACACTGAAGCTTTCTTT; CDR3: CASSQDREGNTEAFF
V: TRBV11-2; size: NA; D: TRBD2; length: 13; J: TRBJ2-5; DNA: TGTGCCAGCAGTAAATGGGGGGGAGAGACCCAGTACTTC; CDR3: CASSKWGGETQYF
V: TRBV11-1; size: NA; D: TRBD1; length: 15; J: TRBJ2-3; DNA: TGTGCCAGCGTCGACAGGGACCTCGCCGGAGATACGCAGTATTTT; CDR3: CASVDRDLAGDTQYF
V: TRBV27; size: NA; D: NA; length: 14; J: TRBJ2-7; DNA: TGTGCCAGCAGTCCCATCCCGGACAGTTACGAGCAGTACTTC; CDR3: CASSPIPDSYEQYF
V: TRBV18; size: NA; D: NA; length: 15; J: TRBJ1-4; DNA: TGTGCCAGCTCACCACCGACAGCGATAAATGAAAAACTGTTTTTT; CDR3: CASSPPTAINEKLFF
V: TRBV27; size: NA; D: NA; length: 13; J: TRBJ2-3; DNA: TGTGCCAGCAGCCTGAGGGGGACAGATACGCAGTATTTT; CDR3: CASSLRGTDTQYF
V: TRBV6-4; size: NA; D: TRBD1; length: 15; J: TRBJ2-1; DNA: TGTGCCAGCAGTCGCCAGGGGGCATCCGGGAATGAGCAGTTCTTC; CDR3: CASSRQGASGNEQFF
V: TRBV28; size: NA; D: TRBD2; length: 15; J: TRBJ2-2; DNA: TGTGCCAGCAGGGAGACTAGCGGTAACACCGGGGAGCTGTTTTTT; CDR3: CASRETSGNTGELFF
V: TRBV5-5; size: NA; D: NA; length: 12; J: TRBJ1-1; DNA: TGTGCCAGCAGCCCCCCAAACACTGAAGCTTTCTTT; CDR3: CASSPPNTEAFF
V: TRBV10-3; size: NA; D: NA; length: 13; J: TRBJ1-1; DNA: TGTGCCATCAAAGAGCCACCGAACACTGAAGCTTTCTTT; CDR3: CAIKEPPNTEAFF
V: TRBV5-1; size: NA; D: TRBD2; length: 15; J: TRBJ2-1; DNA: TGCGCCAGCAGCTTGGCGGCTAGCGGTTACAATGAGCAGTTCTTC; CDR3: CASSLAASGYNEQFF